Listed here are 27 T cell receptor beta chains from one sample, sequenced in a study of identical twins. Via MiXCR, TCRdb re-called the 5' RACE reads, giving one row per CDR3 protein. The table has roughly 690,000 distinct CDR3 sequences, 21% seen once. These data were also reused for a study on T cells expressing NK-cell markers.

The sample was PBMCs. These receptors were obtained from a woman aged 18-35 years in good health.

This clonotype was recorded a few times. CDR3 sequence (DNA): TGTGCCAGCAGCTTAGAAAGCGGGAGGGCGGAAGAGCAGTACTTC. Encoded protein: CASSLESGRAEEQYF. The V and J genes are TRBV7-6 and TRBJ2-7, with 10 bases that match TRBD2. The CDR3 consists of 15 residues. Germline CDR1 and CDR2: SGHVS and FNYEAQ. Unmatched junction bases numbered 7, after V lost 1 base and J lost 7 bases.

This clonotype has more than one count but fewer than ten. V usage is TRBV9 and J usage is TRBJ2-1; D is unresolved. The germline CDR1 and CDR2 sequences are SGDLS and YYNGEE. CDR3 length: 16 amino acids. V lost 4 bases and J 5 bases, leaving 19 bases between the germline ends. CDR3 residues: CASSPRWNSRDNEQFF. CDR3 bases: TGTGCCAGCAGCCCCCGTTGGAACTCTCGAGACAATGAGCAGTTCTTC.

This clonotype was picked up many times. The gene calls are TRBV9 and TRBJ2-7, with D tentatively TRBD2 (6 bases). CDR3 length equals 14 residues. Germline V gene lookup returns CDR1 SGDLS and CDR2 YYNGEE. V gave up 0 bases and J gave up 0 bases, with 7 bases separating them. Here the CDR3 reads CASSVGGDSYEQYF. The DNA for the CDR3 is TGTGCCAGCAGCGTAGGGGGGGACTCCTACGAGCAGTACTTC.

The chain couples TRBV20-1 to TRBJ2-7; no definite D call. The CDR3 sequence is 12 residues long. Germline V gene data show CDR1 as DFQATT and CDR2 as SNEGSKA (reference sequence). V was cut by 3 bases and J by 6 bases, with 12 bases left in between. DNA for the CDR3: TGCAGTGCTAGTGAAGGTCTAGTCGAGCAGTACTTC. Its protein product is CSASEGLVEQYF.

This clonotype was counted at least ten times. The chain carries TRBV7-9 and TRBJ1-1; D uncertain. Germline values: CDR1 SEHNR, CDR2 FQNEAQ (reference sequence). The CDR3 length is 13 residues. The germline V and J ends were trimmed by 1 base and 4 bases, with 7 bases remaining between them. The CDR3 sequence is CASSLVETTEAFF. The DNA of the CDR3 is TGTGCCAGCAGCTTAGTCGAGACCACTGAAGCTTTCTTT.

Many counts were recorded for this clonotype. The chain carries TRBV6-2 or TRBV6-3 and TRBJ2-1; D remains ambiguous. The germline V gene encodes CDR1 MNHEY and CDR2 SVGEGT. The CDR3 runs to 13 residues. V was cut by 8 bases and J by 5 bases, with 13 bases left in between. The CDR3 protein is CASLRIQDNEQFF. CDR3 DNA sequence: TGTGCCAGCTTGAGGATCCAGGACAATGAGCAGTTCTTC.

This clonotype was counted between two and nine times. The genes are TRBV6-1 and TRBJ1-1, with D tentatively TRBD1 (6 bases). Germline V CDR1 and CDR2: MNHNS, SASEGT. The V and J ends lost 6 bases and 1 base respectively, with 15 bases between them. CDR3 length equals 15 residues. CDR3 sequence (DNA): TGTGCCAGCAGACTCTTAGGACAGCCGAACACTGAAGCTTTCTTT. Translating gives CASRLLGQPNTEAFF.

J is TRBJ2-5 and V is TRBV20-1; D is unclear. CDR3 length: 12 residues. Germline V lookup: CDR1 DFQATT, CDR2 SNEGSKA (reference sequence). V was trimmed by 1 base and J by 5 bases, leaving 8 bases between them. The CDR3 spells CSARAHLETQYF. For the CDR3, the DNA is TGCAGTGCTAGAGCCCACCTGGAGACCCAGTACTTC.

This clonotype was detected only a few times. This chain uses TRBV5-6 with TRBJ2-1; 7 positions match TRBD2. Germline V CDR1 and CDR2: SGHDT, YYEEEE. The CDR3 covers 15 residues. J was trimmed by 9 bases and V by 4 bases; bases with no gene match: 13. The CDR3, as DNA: TGTGCCAGCAGCCCCGCCGGGGGGAGCGTACCTGAGCAGTTCTTC. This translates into CASSPAGGSVPEQFF.

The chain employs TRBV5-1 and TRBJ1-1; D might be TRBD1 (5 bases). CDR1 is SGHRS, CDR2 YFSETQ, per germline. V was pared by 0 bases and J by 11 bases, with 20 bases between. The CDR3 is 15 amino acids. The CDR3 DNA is TGCGCCAGCAGCTTGGCCAGTTTAGCAGGACATGAGGCTTTCTTT. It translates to CASSLASLAGHEAFF.

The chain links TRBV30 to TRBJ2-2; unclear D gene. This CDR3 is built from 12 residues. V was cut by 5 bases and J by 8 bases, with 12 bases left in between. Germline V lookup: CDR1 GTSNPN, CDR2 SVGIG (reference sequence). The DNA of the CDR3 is TGTGCCTGGGACGCCTCCAGTGGGGAGCTGTTTTTT. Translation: CAWDASSGELFF. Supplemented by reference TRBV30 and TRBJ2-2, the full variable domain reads SQTIHQWPATLVQPVGSPLSLECTVEGTSNPNLYWYRQAAGRGLQLLFYSVGIGQISSEVPQNLSASRPQDRQFILSSKKLLLSDSGFYLCAWDASSGELFFGEGSRLTVL.

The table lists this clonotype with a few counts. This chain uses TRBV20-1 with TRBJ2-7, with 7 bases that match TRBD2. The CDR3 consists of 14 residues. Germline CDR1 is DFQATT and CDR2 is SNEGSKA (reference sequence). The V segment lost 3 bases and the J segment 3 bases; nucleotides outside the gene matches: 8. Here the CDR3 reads CSARVPAGDYEQYF. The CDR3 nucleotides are TGCAGTGCTAGGGTCCCGGCGGGGGACTACGAGCAGTACTTC.

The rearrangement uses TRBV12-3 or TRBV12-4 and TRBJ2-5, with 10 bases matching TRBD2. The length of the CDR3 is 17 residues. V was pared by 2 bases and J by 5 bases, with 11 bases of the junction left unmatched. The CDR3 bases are TGTGCCAGCAGTTTATTTCCAGCGGGGGGGAGGGAGGAGACCCAGTACTTC. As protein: CASSLFPAGGREETQYF.

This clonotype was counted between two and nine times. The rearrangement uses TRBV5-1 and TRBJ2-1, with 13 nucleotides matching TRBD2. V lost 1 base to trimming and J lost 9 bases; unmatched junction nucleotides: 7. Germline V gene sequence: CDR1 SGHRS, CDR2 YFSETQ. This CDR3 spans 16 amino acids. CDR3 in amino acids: CASSLIRTSGSSEQFF. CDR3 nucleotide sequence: TGCGCCAGCAGCTTGATAAGGACTAGCGGGAGCAGTGAGCAGTTCTTC.

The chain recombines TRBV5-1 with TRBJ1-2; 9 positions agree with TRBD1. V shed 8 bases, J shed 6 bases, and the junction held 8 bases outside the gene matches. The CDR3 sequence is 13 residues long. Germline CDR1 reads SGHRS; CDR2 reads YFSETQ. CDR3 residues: CASGDRVDNGYTF. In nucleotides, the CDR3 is TGCGCCAGTGGGGACAGGGTCGATAATGGCTACACCTTC.

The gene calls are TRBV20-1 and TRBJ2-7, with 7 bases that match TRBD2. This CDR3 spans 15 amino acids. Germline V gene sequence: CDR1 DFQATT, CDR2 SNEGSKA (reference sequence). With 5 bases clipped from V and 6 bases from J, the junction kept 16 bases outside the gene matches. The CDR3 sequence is CSAPPRDYVSAEQYF. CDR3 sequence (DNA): TGCAGTGCTCCGCCCCGGGACTACGTTTCGGCCGAGCAGTACTTC.

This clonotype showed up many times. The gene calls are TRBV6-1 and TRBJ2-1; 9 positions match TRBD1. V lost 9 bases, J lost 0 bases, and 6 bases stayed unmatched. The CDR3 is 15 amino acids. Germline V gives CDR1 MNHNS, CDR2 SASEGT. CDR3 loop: CASGTGSRSYNEQFF. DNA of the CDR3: TGTGCCAGTGGGACAGGGTCCCGCTCCTACAATGAGCAGTTCTTC.

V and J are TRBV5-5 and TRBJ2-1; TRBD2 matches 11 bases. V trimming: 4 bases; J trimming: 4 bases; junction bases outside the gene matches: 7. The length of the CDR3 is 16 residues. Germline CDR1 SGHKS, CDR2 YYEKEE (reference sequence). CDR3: CASSIGTSGYYNEQFF. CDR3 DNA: TGTGCCAGCAGCATCGGGACTAGCGGCTATTACAATGAGCAGTTCTTC.

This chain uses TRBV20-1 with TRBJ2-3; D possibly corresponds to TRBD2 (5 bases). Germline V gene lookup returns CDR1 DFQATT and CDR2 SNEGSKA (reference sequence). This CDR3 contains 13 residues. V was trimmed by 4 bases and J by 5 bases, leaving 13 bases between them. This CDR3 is CSATTRVGDTQYF. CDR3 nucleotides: TGCAGTGCTACTACTAGGGTTGGAGATACGCAGTATTTT.

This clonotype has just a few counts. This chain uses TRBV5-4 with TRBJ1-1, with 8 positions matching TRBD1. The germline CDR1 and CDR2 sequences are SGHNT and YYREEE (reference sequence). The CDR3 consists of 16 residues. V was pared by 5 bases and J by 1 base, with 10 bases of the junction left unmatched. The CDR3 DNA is TGTGCCAGCAGTCATGCAGGGGGCTCGGGGAACACTGAAGCTTTCTTT. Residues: CASSHAGGSGNTEAFF.

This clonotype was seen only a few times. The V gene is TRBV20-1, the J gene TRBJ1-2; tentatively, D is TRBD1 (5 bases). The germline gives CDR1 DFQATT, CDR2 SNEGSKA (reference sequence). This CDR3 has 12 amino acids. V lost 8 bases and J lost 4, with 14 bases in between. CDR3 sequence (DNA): TGCAGTCTTGGCGGGGCAACCTATGGCTACACCTTC. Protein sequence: CSLGGATYGYTF.

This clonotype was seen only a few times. For the CDR3, the DNA is TGCAGTGGTTTTAGCGGGGCGTCCTACGAGCAGTACTTC. Its translation: CSGFSGASYEQYF. This chain uses TRBV20-1 with TRBJ2-7; 8 nucleotides align to TRBD2. V lost 7 bases, J lost 1 base, and 6 bases stayed unmatched. This CDR3 is built from 13 residues. Looked up from germline, CDR1 is DFQATT and CDR2 is SNEGSKA (reference sequence).

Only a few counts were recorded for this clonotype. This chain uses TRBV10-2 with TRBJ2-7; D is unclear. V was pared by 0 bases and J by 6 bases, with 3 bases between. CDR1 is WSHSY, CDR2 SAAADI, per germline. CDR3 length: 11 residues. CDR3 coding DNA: TGCGCCAGCAGTGAGTCGAGCGAGCAGTACTTC. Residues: CASSESSEQYF.

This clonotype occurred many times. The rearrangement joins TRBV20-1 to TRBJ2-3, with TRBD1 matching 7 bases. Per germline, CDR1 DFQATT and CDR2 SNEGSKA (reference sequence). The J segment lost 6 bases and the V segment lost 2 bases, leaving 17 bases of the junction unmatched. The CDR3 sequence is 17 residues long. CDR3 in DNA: TGCAGTGCTAGACAATCGCAGGGGGTGGAAGGGGCTGATACGCAGTATTTT. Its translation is CSARQSQGVEGADTQYF.

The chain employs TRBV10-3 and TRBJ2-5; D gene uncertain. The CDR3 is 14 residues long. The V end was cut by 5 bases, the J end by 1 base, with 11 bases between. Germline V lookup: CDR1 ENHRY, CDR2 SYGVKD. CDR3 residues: CAISRPGSQETQYF. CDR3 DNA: TGTGCCATCAGTAGACCGGGTTCCCAAGAGACCCAGTACTTC.

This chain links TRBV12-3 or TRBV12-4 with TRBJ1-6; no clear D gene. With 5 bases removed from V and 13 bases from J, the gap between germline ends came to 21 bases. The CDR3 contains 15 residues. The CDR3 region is CASSPTGPGLGPLHF. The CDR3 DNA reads TGTGCCAGCAGTCCAACCGGGCCTGGGTTAGGGCCCCTCCACTTT.

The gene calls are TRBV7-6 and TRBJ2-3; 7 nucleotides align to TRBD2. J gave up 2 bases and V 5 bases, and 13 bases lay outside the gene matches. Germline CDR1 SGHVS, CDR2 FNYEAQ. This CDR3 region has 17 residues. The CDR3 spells CASSEGLVFGPTDTQYF. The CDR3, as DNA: TGTGCCAGCAGCGAAGGACTAGTTTTCGGACCCACAGATACGCAGTATTTT.